This record looks at one TCR beta chain sequence and its context. This clonotype appeared a few times. This clone's antigen is unknown. Per-base quality was not reported, and no clone a single base away is much larger than it. Library construction relied on 5' RACE. Sequencing instrument: Illumina HiSeq 2000. Template switching added a universal primer binding site, and the final cDNA carried a unique molecular identifier that allowed TCR cDNA molecules to be counted accurately. First-strand cDNA for TCR alpha and beta chains was synthesized from specific primers in the conserved constant-segment region. To control for contamination, every cDNA library carried two barcodes: a SMART-Mk sample barcode plus Illumina barcodes. TruSeq adapter sequences along with Illumina sample barcodes were introduced in two successive PCR steps. The Illumina HiSeq platform was used with custom primers to sequence TCR alpha and beta cDNA libraries. The authors' analysis ran thus. MiGEC processed the raw reads to extract unique molecular identifiers, while MiXCR was used to determine the CDR3 positions. For each individual, recombination models were inferred using an EM algorithm with the repgenHMM and IGoR tools. Shared clonotype analysis was performed with the tcR package in R, normalizing sharing by the product of cloneset sizes. To study raw recombination free of thymic and clonal selection effects, out-of-frame nonproductive sequences were analyzed. TCRdb reprocessing: public reads trimmed at Q25 with fastp, clones called with MiXCR, in-frame beta chains kept. Rows are combined by CDR3 protein, so each entry shows the most common genes and DNA. The authors' filters were not applied to this entry. The sample profile shows 200,000 to 300,000 distinct CDR3 sequences; roughly 7% of them were found once. The ten largest clonotypes hold under 4% of the sample.

The CDR3 has 14 amino acids, counting the end cysteine and phenylalanine. Of the read, only the CDR3 DNA is kept; its 42 bases are in frame from base 1. Reading the germline V gene gives CDR1 MDHEN and CDR2 SYDVKM. Germline trimming: 6 bases from V, 4 bases from J; junction bases outside gene matches: 4. The data stem from a study of identical twins (dated by TCRdb to about 2016). Context from the whole study: To test whether fetal clonotypes persist, the study used deep sequencing on TCR alpha and beta repertoires from monozygotic twins, unrelated adults of various ages, and cord blood. To rule out contamination, the twin experiments were replicated at different times with different library preparation protocols.

Only healthy Caucasian donors were included. Three pairs of female monozygotic twins, all aged 18 to 29 years, made up the twin cohort. Miltenyi CD45RO+ enrichment and human naive T-cell isolation kits were used to isolate memory (CD45RO+) and naive T cells from PBMC. Points the paper makes about the study in general: In beta out-of-frame sequences, excess twin sharing was weaker, because having fewer shared sequences lowered the signal-to-noise ratio. Because the same donors could not be followed over many years, the conclusions depended on cross-sectional statistical analysis. Compared with coincidental sharing between unrelated individuals, out-of-frame TCR alpha sequences shared between twins had an excess of sequences with low generation probability. Out-of-frame TCR alpha sharing in monozygotic twins was systematically underestimated by recombination models, whereas sharing between unrelated individuals was in agreement with the recombination models. Invariant T cells such as MAIT and iNKT could partly confound zero-insertion analyses, though diverse VJ usage argued against this for most clonotypes. Abundant cord blood beta clonotypes had fewer insertions, young adult naive repertoires showed a similar but weaker trend, and memory repertoires showed no such trend.

This sample also appeared in a second study, on yellow fever vaccine responses in identical twins. According to the second study: The T cell response to vaccination in identical twins was reported by the authors to appear partly convergent and partly personalized. In the study, vaccine-responding T cell clones were precisely tracked in identical twins.

The receptor comes from a woman aged 18-30 years in good health. The chain uses TRBV28 and TRBJ2-3; 10 central bases correspond to TRBD1. Sequenced: memory (CD45RO+) T cells sorted from blood. Per the publication, the cell subset or site label means: CD45RO+ enriched T cells. This receptor has the CDR3 CASSSGQGADTQYF. The sequenced DNA is TGTGCCAGCAGCTCCGGACAGGGGGCAGATACGCAGTATTTT.